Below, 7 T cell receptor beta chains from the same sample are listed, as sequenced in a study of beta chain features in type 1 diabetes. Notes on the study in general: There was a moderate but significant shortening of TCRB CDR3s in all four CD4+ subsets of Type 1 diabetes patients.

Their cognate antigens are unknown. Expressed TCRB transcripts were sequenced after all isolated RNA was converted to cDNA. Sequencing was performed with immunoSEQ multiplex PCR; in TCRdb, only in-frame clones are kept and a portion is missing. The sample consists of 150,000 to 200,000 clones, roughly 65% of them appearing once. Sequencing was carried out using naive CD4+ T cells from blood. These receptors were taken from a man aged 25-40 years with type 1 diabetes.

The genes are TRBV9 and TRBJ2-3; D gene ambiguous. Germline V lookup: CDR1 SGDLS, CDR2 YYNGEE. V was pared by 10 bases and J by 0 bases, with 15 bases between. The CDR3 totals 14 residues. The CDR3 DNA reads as TGTGCCCCACGTGCAGGAGATAGCACAGATACGCAGTATTTT. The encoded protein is CAPRAGDSTDTQYF.

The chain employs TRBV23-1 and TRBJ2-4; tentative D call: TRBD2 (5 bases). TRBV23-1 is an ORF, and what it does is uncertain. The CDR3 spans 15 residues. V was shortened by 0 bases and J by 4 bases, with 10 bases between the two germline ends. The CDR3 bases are TGCGCCAGCAGTCAATCAGCAGCGGAGAAAAACATTCAGTACTTC. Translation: CASSQSAAEKNIQYF.

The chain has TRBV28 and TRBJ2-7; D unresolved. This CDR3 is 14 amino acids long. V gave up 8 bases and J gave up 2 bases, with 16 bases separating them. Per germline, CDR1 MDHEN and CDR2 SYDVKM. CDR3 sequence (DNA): TGTGCCAGCCACCCCCTGGGCAGGACCTACGAGCAGTACTTC. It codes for CASHPLGRTYEQYF.

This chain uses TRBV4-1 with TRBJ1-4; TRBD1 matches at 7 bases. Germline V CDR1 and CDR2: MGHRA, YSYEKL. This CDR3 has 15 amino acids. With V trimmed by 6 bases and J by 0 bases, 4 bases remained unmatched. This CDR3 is CASRRTGATNEKLFF. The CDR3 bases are TGCGCCAGCAGGCGGACAGGAGCAACTAATGAAAAACTGTTTTTT.

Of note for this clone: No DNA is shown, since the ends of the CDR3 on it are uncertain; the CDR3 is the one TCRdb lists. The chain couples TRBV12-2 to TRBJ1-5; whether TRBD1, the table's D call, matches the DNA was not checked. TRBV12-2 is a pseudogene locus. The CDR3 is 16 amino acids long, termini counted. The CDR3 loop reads CASRFGQGTLNQPQHF.

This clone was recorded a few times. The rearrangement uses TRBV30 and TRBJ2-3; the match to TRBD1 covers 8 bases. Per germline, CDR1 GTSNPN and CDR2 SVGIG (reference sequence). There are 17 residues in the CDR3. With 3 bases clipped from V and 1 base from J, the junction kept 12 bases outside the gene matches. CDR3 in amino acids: CAWRPRQGTPGTDTQYF. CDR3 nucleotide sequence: TGTGCCTGGAGACCCCGACAGGGGACCCCGGGCACAGATACGCAGTATTTT.

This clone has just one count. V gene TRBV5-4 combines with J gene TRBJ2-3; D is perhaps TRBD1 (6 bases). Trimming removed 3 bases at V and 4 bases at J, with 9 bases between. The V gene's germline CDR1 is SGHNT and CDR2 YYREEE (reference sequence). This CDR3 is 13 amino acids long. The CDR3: CASSWDISDTQYF. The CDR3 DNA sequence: TGTGCCAGCAGCTGGGACATTTCAGATACGCAGTATTTT.